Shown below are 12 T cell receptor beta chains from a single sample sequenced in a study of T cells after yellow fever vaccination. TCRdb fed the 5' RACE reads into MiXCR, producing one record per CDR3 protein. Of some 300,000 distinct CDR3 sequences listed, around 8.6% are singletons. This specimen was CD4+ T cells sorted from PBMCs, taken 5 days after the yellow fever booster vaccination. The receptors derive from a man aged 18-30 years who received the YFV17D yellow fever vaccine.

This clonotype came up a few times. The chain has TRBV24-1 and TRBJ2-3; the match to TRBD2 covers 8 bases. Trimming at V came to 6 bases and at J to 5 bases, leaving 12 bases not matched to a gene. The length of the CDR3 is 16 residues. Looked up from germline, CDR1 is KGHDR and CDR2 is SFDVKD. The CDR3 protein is CATSTRGAGVGDTQYF. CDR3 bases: TGTGCCACCAGTACTCGGGGAGCGGGGGTTGGAGATACGCAGTATTTT.

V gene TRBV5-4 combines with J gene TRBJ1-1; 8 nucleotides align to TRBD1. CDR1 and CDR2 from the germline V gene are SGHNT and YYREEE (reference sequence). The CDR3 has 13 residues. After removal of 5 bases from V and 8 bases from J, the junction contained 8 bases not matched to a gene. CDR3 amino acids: CASRGGTGMEAFF. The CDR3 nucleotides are TGTGCCAGCAGGGGGGGGACAGGCATGGAAGCTTTCTTT.

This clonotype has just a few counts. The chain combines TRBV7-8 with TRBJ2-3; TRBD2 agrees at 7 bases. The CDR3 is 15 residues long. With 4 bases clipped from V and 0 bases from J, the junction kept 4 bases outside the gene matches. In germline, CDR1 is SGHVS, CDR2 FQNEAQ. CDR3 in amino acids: CASSSLAASTDTQYF. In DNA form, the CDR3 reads TGTGCCAGCAGCTCTCTAGCGGCAAGCACAGATACGCAGTATTTT.

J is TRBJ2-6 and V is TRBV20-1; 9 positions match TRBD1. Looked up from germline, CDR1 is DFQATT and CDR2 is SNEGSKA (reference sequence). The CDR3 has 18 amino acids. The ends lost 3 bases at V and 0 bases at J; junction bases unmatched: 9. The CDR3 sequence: CSARAPGQGSSGANVLTF. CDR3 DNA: TGCAGTGCTAGGGCCCCGGGACAGGGATCCTCTGGGGCCAACGTCCTGACTTTC.

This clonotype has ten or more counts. Here the CDR3 DNA reads TGTGCCAGCAGTGATGTCGGGGGTAGTGATCAGCCCCAGCATTTT. As protein: CASSDVGGSDQPQHF. The chain couples TRBV2 to TRBJ1-5, with D possibly TRBD1 on 5 matching bases. The CDR3 sequence is 15 residues long. Germline loops: CDR1 SNHLY, CDR2 FYNNEI. Trimming shortened V by 3 bases and J by 5 bases, and 14 bases separated the two germline ends.

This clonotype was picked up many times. The CDR3 DNA follows: TGTGCCAGCAGCTTCGCAGGGTCGAATTCACCCCTCCACTTT. It yields the protein CASSFAGSNSPLHF. The V and J genes are TRBV11-2 and TRBJ1-6, with D possibly being TRBD1 (5 bases). This CDR3 region has 14 residues. V lost 3 bases and J lost 7, with 10 bases in between. The germline CDR1 and CDR2 sequences are SGHAT and FQNNGV.

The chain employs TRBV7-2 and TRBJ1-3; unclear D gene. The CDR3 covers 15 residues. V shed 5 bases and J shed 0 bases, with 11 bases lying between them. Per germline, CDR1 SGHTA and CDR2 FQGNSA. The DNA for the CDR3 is TGTGCCAGCAGCCGGACGGCCCTCTCTGGAAACACCATATATTTT. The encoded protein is CASSRTALSGNTIYF.

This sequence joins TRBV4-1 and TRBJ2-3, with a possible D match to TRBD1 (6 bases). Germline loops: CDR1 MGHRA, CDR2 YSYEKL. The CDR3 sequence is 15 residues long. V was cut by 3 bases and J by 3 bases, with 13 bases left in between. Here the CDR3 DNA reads TGCGCCAGCAGCCAGACACAGGGAAGTACAGATACGCAGTATTTT. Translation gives CASSQTQGSTDTQYF.

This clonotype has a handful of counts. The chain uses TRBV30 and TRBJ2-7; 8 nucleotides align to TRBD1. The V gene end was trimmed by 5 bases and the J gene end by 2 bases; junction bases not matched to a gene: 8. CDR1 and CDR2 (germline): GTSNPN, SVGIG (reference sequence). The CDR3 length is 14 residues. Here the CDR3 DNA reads TGTGCCTGGGGCCGGGACAGGCCCACCTACGAGCAGTACTTC. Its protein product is CAWGRDRPTYEQYF.

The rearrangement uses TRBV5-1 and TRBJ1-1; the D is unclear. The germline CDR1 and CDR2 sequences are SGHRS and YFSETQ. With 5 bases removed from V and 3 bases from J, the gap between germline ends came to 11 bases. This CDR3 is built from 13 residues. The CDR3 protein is CASSFREDTEAFF. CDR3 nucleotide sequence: TGCGCCAGCAGTTTTAGGGAGGACACTGAAGCTTTCTTT.

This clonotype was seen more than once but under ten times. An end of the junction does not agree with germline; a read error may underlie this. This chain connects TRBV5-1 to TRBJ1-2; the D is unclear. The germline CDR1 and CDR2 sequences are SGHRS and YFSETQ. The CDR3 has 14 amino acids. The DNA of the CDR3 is TGCGCCAGCACCTTGGGTACGACTAACTATGGCTACACCTTC. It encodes CASTLGTTNYGYTF.

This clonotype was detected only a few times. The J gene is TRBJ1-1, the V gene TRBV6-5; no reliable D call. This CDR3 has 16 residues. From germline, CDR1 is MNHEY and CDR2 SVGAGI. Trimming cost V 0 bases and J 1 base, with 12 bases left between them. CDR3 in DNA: TGTGCCAGCAGTTACTCGAATCGGGCAGGGAACACTGAAGCTTTCTTT. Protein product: CASSYSNRAGNTEAFF.